Below, 14 T cell receptor beta chains from the same sample are listed, as sequenced in a study of shared clonotypes between healthy human individuals. Clones were sequenced by immunoSEQ multiplex PCR, and TCRdb holds only the in-frame ones, with some missing. The sample gives 950,000 to 1,300,000 clones, about 75% of which show up once; about 1.5% is in the top ten. Sequencing was done on a sample of memory CD4+ T cells sorted from blood. The subset is: CD45RA-negative fraction. These receptors originate from a man younger than 35 in good health.

The chain links TRBV11-2 to TRBJ1-1; perhaps TRBD1 as D (5 bases). V was pared by 1 base and J by 1 base, with 7 bases between. The CDR3 extends over 14 amino acids. Germline CDR1 and CDR2: SGHAT and FQNNGV. As DNA, the CDR3 is TGTGCCAGCAGCTTAGGGACAAAGAACACTGAAGCTTTCTTT. Its protein product is CASSLGTKNTEAFF.

V gene TRBV2 combines with J gene TRBJ2-2; D gene unclear. Trimming shortened V by 6 bases and J by 6 bases, and 11 bases separated the two germline ends. Germline V gene sequence: CDR1 SNHLY, CDR2 FYNNEI. The CDR3 length is 13 residues. In DNA, the CDR3 is TGTGCCAGCAGCCCTCGACCGCCCGGGGAGCTGTTTTTT. Residues: CASSPRPPGELFF.

The chain joins TRBV5-4 to TRBJ2-6; TRBD2 matches at 7 bases. The length of the CDR3 is 18 residues. V dropped 4 bases and J dropped 0; count of bases not matched to a gene: 10. Germline loops: CDR1 SGHNT, CDR2 YYREEE (reference sequence). CDR3 residues: CASSRSGGSPSGANVLTF. The CDR3 nucleotides read TGTGCCAGCAGCCGATCCGGCGGGAGCCCCTCTGGGGCCAACGTCCTGACTTTC.

The chain uses TRBV20-1 and TRBJ2-1, with a tentative D call TRBD2 (5 bases). The CDR3 is made up of 11 amino acids. Per germline, CDR1 DFQATT and CDR2 SNEGSKA (reference sequence). Trimming pared 6 bases from V and 7 bases from J, leaving 10 bases between. The CDR3, as DNA: TGCAGTGCCCCACTAGGTAATGAGCAGTTCTTC. This sequence encodes CSAPLGNEQFF.

This clone was observed once. The chain combines TRBV6-5 with TRBJ1-6, with no clear D. The germline V gene encodes CDR1 MNHEY and CDR2 SVGAGI. The CDR3 is 14 residues long. With 6 bases removed from V and 7 bases from J, the gap between germline ends came to 13 bases. The CDR3 reads CASRGTSVNSPLHF. For the CDR3, the DNA is TGTGCCAGCAGAGGTACCTCGGTGAATTCACCCCTCCACTTT.

This rearrangement joins TRBV6-1 to TRBJ1-1; D uncertain. Germline assignment: CDR1 MNHNS and CDR2 SASEGT. This CDR3 region has 15 residues. The germline V and J ends were trimmed by 1 base and 3 bases, with 12 bases remaining between them. The CDR3 DNA reads TGTGCCAGCAGTGAAGTTGAGGGCGCCTACACTGAAGCTTTCTTT. It translates to CASSEVEGAYTEAFF.

The genes are TRBV7-2 and TRBJ2-1; possibly TRBD2 for D (5 bases). The V end lost 0 bases, the J end lost 7 bases, and 13 bases lay between the germline ends. Germline lookup yields CDR1 SGHTA and CDR2 FQGNSA. CDR3 length: 15 residues. The CDR3 region is CASSLAYGLFNEQFF. The CDR3 nucleotides are TGTGCCAGCAGCTTAGCGTACGGACTCTTTAATGAGCAGTTCTTC.

V and J are TRBV6-1 and TRBJ1-2; no definite D call. The ends were cut back, 5 bases at V and 2 bases at J, with 9 bases in the middle. Germline CDR1 reads MNHNS; CDR2 reads SASEGT. The CDR3 sequence is 13 residues long. The CDR3, as DNA: TGTGCCAGCAGTAAGCCAAACAACTATGGCTACACCTTC. Translation: CASSKPNNYGYTF.

The chain is built from TRBV19 and TRBJ1-6; 7 nucleotides match TRBD1. Germline trimming cut 4 bases from V and 7 bases from J; bases unmatched to any gene: 10. The CDR3 totals 16 residues. Germline V CDR1 and CDR2: LNHDA, SQIVND (reference sequence). Written as DNA, the CDR3 is TGTGCCAGTAGTACGGGGAGACAGGGCCCAAATTCACCCCTCCACTTT. Residues: CASSTGRQGPNSPLHF.

This clone was counted at least ten times. The chain recombines TRBV7-2 with TRBJ2-7, with TRBD2 as a possible D gene (5 bases). Per germline, CDR1 SGHTA and CDR2 FQGNSA. The CDR3 consists of 19 residues. V was cut by 4 bases and J by 2 bases, with 27 bases left in between. The CDR3 sequence is CASSSLRTSGGGTPYEQYF. Here the CDR3 DNA reads TGTGCCAGCAGCTCACTGCGTACCTCGGGCGGAGGTACCCCCTACGAGCAGTACTTC.

The V gene is TRBV15, the J gene TRBJ1-4, with 8 bases aligning to TRBD1. This CDR3 is 16 amino acids long. V was clipped by 0 bases and J by 3 bases; unmatched bases: 3. The germline V gene has CDR1 LNHNV and CDR2 YYDKDF (reference sequence). The CDR3 reads CATSRDMGQANEKLFF. The CDR3 DNA reads as TGTGCCACCAGCAGAGATATGGGACAGGCTAATGAAAAACTGTTTTTT.

This chain connects TRBV5-1 to TRBJ2-5, with 11 bases that match TRBD2. Losses at the gene ends were 0 bases for V and 5 bases for J; bases not matched to a gene: 9. This CDR3 comprises 17 residues. Germline V gene sequence: CDR1 SGHRS, CDR2 YFSETQ. CDR3 loop: CASSLGLAGRGIETQYF. DNA for the CDR3: TGCGCCAGCAGCTTGGGACTAGCGGGACGAGGAATTGAGACCCAGTACTTC.

This chain joins TRBV6-5 and TRBJ2-2, with D possibly being TRBD2 (5 bases). CDR3 length: 15 residues. Looked up from germline, CDR1 is MNHEY and CDR2 is SVGAGI. Deletions cut 10 bases from V and 0 bases from J, with 15 bases between. The CDR3 bases are TGTGCCACTATATTCCCGGGAACGAACACCGGGGAGCTGTTTTTT. Translated: CATIFPGTNTGELFF.

This chain joins TRBV6-1 and TRBJ2-6, with TRBD1 as a possible D gene (5 bases). The germline gives CDR1 MNHNS, CDR2 SASEGT. Deletions cut 2 bases from V and 4 bases from J, with 6 bases between. CDR3 length equals 14 residues. The CDR3 DNA is TGTGCCAGCAGTGAACAGGGAGGGGCCAACGTCCTGACTTTC. Its protein is CASSEQGGANVLTF.